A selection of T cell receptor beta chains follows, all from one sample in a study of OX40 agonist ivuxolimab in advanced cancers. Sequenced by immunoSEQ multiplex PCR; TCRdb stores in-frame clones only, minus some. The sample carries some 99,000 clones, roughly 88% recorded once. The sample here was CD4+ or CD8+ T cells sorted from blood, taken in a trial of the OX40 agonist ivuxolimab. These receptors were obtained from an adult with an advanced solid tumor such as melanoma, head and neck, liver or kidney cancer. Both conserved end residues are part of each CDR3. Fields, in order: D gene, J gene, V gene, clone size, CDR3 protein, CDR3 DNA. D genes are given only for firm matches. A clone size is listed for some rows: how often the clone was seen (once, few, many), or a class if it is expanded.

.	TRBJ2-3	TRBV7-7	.	CASSLVGGDADTQYF	TGTGCTAGCAGCTTAGTGGGGGGAGACGCAGATACGCAGTATTTT
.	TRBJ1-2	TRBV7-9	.	CASSLDGHSYSIPDYGYTF	TGTGCCAGCAGCTTAGATGGGCACTCCTATAGTATCCCGGACTATGGCTACACCTTC
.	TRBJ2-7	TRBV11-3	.	CASSLRTYEQYF	TGTGCCAGCAGCTTAAGGACCTACGAGCAGTACTTC
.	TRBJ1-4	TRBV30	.	CAWSTEEVEKLFF	TGTGCCTGGAGTACAGAGGAGGTTGAAAAACTGTTTTTT
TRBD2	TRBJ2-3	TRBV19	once	CASSIPGLAGGDTQYF	TGTGCCAGTAGTATACCGGGACTAGCGGGAGGAGATACGCAGTATTTT
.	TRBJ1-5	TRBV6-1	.	CASSEVGVSNQPQHF	TGTGCCAGCAGTGAAGTAGGGGTCAGCAATCAGCCCCAGCATTTT
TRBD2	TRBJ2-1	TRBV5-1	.	CASSPGGDNEQFF	TGCGCCAGCAGCCCCGGGGGGGACAATGAGCAGTTCTTC
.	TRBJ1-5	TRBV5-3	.	CARSRTAPISWVNQPQHF	TGTGCCAGAAGCCGCACGGCTCCTATCAGTTGGGTCAATCAGCCCCAGCATTTT
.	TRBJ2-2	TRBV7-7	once	CASSGTVDTGELFF	TGTGCTAGCAGCGGGACAGTAGACACCGGGGAGCTGTTTTTT
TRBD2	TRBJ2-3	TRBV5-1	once	CASSPLAGGIGWDTQYF	TGCGCCAGCAGCCCTCTAGCGGGAGGTATCGGGTGGGATACGCAGTATTTT
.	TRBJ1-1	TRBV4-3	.	CASSQVRWGNTEAFF	TGCGCCAGCAGCCAAGTTCGGTGGGGGAACACTGAAGCTTTCTTT
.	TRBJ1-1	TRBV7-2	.	CASTSLLSGTEAFF	TGTGCCAGCACCTCATTACTAAGCGGCACTGAAGCTTTCTTT
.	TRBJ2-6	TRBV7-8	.	CASSTVGGTGANVLTF	TGTGCCAGCAGCACGGTAGGGGGGACTGGGGCCAACGTCCTGACTTTC
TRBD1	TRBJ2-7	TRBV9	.	CASSVAIHPGQDLLF	TGTGCCAGCAGCGTAGCGATCCACCCGGGACAGGACCTTCTTTTC
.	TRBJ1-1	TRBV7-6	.	CASSLHLDGNTEAFF	TGTGCCAGCAGCCTACACCTGGACGGAAACACTGAAGCTTTCTTT
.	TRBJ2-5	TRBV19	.	CASSRDNQETQYF	TGTGCCAGTAGCCGGGACAACCAAGAGACCCAGTACTTC
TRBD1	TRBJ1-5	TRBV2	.	CASSNRGSQNQPQHF	TGTGCCAGCAGTAACAGGGGTTCTCAAAATCAGCCCCAGCATTTT
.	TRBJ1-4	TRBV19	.	CASSIDPQEKLFF	TGTGCCAGTAGTATAGATCCCCAGGAAAAACTGTTTTTT
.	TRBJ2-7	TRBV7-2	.	CASSRGVGGRREQYF	TGTGCCAGCAGCCGAGGGGTGGGAGGCAGAAGGGAGCAGTACTTC
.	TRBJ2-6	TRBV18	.	CASSPRAAEAGANVLTF	TGTGCCAGCTCACCTCGGGCAGCCGAGGCTGGGGCCAACGTCCTGACTTTC
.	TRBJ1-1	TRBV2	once	CASSPLIPNTEAFF	TGTGCCAGCAGTCCTCTCATCCCGAACACTGAAGCTTTCTTT
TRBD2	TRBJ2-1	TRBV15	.	CATSRDSPGQGLYNEQFF	TGTGCCACCAGCAGAGATTCCCCTGGGCAGGGACTATACAATGAGCAGTTCTTC
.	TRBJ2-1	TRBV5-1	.	CASSPSPSPRAAYNEQFF	TGCGCCAGCAGCCCATCTCCCAGCCCGCGCGCGGCCTACAATGAGCAGTTCTTC
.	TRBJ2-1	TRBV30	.	CAWSSLRRYNEQFF	TGTGCCTGGAGTAGTTTACGAAGGTACAATGAGCAGTTCTTC
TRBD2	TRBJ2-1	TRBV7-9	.	CASSPRLAGVEEQFF	TGTGCCAGCAGCCCTAGACTAGCGGGAGTAGAAGAGCAGTTCTTC
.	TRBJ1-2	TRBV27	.	CASSLLFGTDYGYTF	TGTGCCAGCAGTTTACTGTTCGGGACCGACTATGGCTACACCTTC
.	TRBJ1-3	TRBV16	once	CASSQTRETGNTIYF	TGTGCCAGCAGCCAAACGAGGGAAACTGGAAACACCATATATTTT
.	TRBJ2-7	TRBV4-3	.	CASSYNDDSYEQYF	TGCGCCAGCAGCTACAACGACGATTCCTACGAGCAGTACTTC
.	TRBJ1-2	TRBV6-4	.	CAGREDSYNYGYTF	TGTGCCGGCAGAGAGGACAGCTACAACTATGGCTACACCTTC
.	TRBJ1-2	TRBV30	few	CAWSVTMFGYTF	TGTGCCTGGAGTGTAACGATGTTTGGCTACACCTTC
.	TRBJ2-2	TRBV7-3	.	CASSVRVRRPPFAANTGELFF	TGTGCCAGCAGCGTAAGGGTACGGCGGCCCCCCTTTGCGGCGAACACCGGGGAGCTGTTTTTT
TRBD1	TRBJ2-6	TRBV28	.	CASSRRVLLNRGSGANVLTF	TGTGCCAGCAGCCGCCGGGTCCTTCTTAACAGGGGCTCTGGGGCCAACGTCCTGACTTTC
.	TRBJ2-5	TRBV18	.	CASSLIGETQYF	TGTGCCAGCTCCCTGATTGGCGAGACCCAGTACTTC
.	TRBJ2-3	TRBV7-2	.	CASSLNVGRADTQYF	TGTGCCAGCAGCTTGAACGTGGGGCGGGCAGATACGCAGTATTTT
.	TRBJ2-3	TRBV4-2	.	CASSQDGGGREDTQYF	TGTGCCAGCAGCCAAGATGGAGGGGGTAGGGAAGATACGCAGTATTTT
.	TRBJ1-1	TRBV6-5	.	CASSYQGDTEAFF	TGTGCCAGCAGTTACCAAGGGGACACTGAAGCTTTCTTT
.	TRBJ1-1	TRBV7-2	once	CASTAHGQGYTEAFF	TGTGCCAGCACCGCACATGGGCAGGGGTACACTGAAGCTTTCTTT
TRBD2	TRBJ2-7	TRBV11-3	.	CASSLVGGLAGGPPAYEQYF	TGTGCCAGCAGCTTAGTAGGGGGACTAGCGGGAGGGCCCCCGGCGTACGAGCAGTACTTC
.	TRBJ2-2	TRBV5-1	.	CASSFGPAIGELFF	TGCGCCAGCAGCTTTGGACCGGCGATCGGGGAGCTGTTTTTT
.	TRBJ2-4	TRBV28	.	CASSSGDLAKNIQYF	TGTGCCAGCAGTTCCGGAGATCTAGCCAAAAACATTCAGTACTTC
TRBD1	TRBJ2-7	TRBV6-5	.	CASSRQGVTSYEQYF	TGTGCCAGCAGTCGACAGGGAGTAACCTCCTACGAGCAGTACTTC
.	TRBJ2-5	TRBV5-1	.	CASSLEGRGREETQYF	TGCGCCAGCAGCTTGGAGGGCAGGGGAAGGGAAGAGACCCAGTACTTC
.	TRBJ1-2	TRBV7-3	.	CASSVSGTEGRGYTF	TGTGCCAGCAGCGTATCCGGGACGGAAGGGCGTGGCTACACCTTC
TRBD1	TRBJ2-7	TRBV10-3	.	CAISWTGEVSEQYF	TGTGCCATCTCCTGGACAGGGGAGGTGAGCGAGCAGTACTTC
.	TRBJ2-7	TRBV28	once	CASSLGAGQYF	TGTGCCAGCAGTTTAGGAGCCGGGCAGTACTTC
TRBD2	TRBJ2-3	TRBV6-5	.	CASSYGTSATDTQYF	TGTGCCAGCAGTTACGGGACTAGCGCCACAGATACGCAGTATTTT